The clone carrying this T cell receptor beta chain has at least ten counts. Its target is not known. Germline CDR1 reads MNHNS; CDR2 reads SASEGT. The CDR3 is made up of 14 amino acids. V was trimmed by 7 bases and J by 5 bases, leaving 15 bases between them. The sample is drawn from a study of T cells after posttransplantation cyclophosphamide. Study-level results: Recipient CMV seropositivity and CMV reactivation strongly tracked TRB clonality. Tissue-infiltrating T cells from skin or gut overlapped little with blood T cells. Later blood repertoires were often dominated by clones from the donor CD8+ memory compartment.

This table comes from immunoSEQ multiplex PCR, and its TCRdb copy is limited to in-frame clones, with some not included. The profile covers approximately 24,000 clones, none occurring a single time. The sequence came from a man aged 45-65 years in good health, CMV-negative, and a related stem cell transplant donor. Sequenced material: PBMCs. V usage is TRBV6-1 and J usage is TRBJ1-5; TRBD1 might be the D (6 bases). The CDR3 loop reads CASTSVQGDQPQHF. CDR3 bases: TGTGCCAGCACATCCGTACAGGGCGATCAGCCCCAGCATTTT.